This TCR beta chain was sequenced for a study of blood T cell repertoires in COVID-19 (dated by TCRdb to the early 2020s). General notes on the study: Samples from collaborators originated in the United States, Italy and Spain and spanned both the acute and convalescent phases of COVID-19. A freely available public database, intended as a resource for researchers studying the immune response to SARS-CoV-2, is where the repertoires were released. The prospective study material was composed of cDNA or gDNA derived from T cells, B-cell-depleted T cells, or PBMCs. Subjects who had been exposed to COVID-19, were actively infected with it, or had recovered from it provided the deeply sampled blood TCRbeta repertoires that made up the dataset. The samples were drawn from the first 160 participants of the ongoing ImmuneRACE study and from under 1,500 subjects provided by 6 global collaborators. Nearly every sample came with metadata listing a de-identified subject ID, COVID-19 status, age in years and sex. Where available, HLA class I and class II types were obtained from metadata supplied by the sample provider rather than from assay-based typing. Beyond this particular receptor, the publication reports: The amount of clinical and demographic metadata varied by source and participant and was provided uncurated.

A single count supports this clone. It has no known antigen specificity. Base-call qualities are not available, and no considerably larger clone is one nucleotide away. A second Seattle source provided samples from volunteer blood donors who had recovered from COVID-19. Collaborating institutions collected whole blood in K2EDTA tubes following their own protocols. Collaborator samples were shipped for TCRbeta analysis as frozen whole blood, isolated PBMCs, or DNA extracted from either sample type. The immunoSEQ Assay, a bias-controlled multiplex PCR, was used to amplify TCRbeta CDR3 regions from genomic DNA. For the original study's pipeline: The number of nucleated cells in each sample was estimated from the amplification of reference gene primers within the assay. To quantify the absolute abundance of each unique TCRbeta CDR3 rearrangement, sequence reads were collapsed and filtered. For each sample, productive Simpson clonality was calculated as the square root of Simpson's diversity index over productive rearrangements. TCRdb obtained this table from immuneACCESS and retained in-frame rearrangements with V and J assigned. These tables miss some clones; where compared with another copy, unresolved V genes account for less than half of the shortfall, and the remainder is unexplained. Clone size and the V and J calls come from that table; the DNA yielded D and trimming. The sample includes approximately 350,000 clones, with more than 75% observed a single time. The top ten clones comprise roughly 3.4% of the sample.

This sequence was found in a woman between 18 and 30 years old who had recovered from COVID-19. The sequenced sample consisted of peripheral blood.

The CDR3 region reads CASSQVSGVPPQHF. Here is the DNA: TGTGCCAGCTCGCAAGTATCGGGGGTTCCGCCCCAGCATTTT. The rearranged chain carries TRBV7-2 and TRBJ1-5; perhaps TRBD1 is the D gene, with 5 bases matching. There are 14 amino acids in the CDR3, from cysteine to phenylalanine inclusive. CDR3 DNA is the only sequence kept; it has 42 bases, read in frame from the first base. The V end loses 8 bases and the J end loses 9 bases, and a stretch of 20 bases separates them. The germline V gene specifies SGHTA as CDR1 and FQGNSA as CDR2.